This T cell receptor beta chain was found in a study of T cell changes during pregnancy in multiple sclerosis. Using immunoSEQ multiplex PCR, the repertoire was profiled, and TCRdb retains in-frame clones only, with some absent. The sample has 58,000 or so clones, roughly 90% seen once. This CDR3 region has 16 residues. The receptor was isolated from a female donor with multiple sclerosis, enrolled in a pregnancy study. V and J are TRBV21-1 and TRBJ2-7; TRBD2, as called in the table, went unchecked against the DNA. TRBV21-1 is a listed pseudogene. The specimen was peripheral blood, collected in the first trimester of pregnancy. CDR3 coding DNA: TGTGCCAGCAGCCCTAGCCCCACTAGCGCCACCTACGAGCAGTACTTC. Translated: CASSPSPTSATYEQYF.